These T cell receptor beta chains were read from a single sample in a study of cytomegalovirus exposure and HLA in healthy donors. TCRdb's copy holds only in-frame clones and misses some; the assay was immunoSEQ multiplex PCR. The sample holds 100,000 to 120,000 clones, around 78% seen once. The sample was PBMCs. The receptors come from a male donor in good health and CMV-seronegative. Both conserved end residues are part of each CDR3. Size is omitted from some rows. Given values are once, few, many or a class for expanded clones.

V gene	J gene	clone size	CDR3 protein
TRBV30	TRBJ1-2	-	CAWSVTPSGGYTF
TRBV5-6	TRBJ1-2	-	CASNYKGLLYGYTF
TRBV12-5	TRBJ2-1	-	CASGFFIHQGINEQFF
TRBV4-1	TRBJ2-7	-	CASSQGRSSSYEQYF
TRBV4-1	TRBJ1-5	-	CASSPYGNGNQPQHF
TRBV28	TRBJ2-3	few	CASSLVRRVTDTQYF
TRBV4-2	TRBJ1-1	-	CASSQDREILNTEAFF
TRBV6-1	TRBJ1-2	medium-sized	CASSESGEGGVNGYTF
TRBV14	TRBJ2-6	once	CASSQAGDRYYSGANVLTF
TRBV2	TRBJ2-1	-	CASTKSRGLADPYNEQFF
TRBV28	TRBJ2-1	once	CASSSRDGGINEQFF
TRBV30	TRBJ2-1	once	CAWGGTDNEQFF
TRBV19	TRBJ1-2	-	CASSPTPGQGGYGYTF
TRBV12-2	TRBJ2-5	-	CASRTRSLAGDQETQYF
TRBV5-1	TRBJ2-5	-	CASSLGTSGFHQETQYF
TRBV5-1	TRBJ2-7	-	CASSISGGSYEQYF
TRBV15	TRBJ1-1	-	CATSMGWQGASTEAFF
TRBV5-1	TRBJ2-2	-	CASSLTGLAGTGELFF
TRBV11-3	TRBJ1-1	-	CASSRGNTEAFF
TRBV11-2	TRBJ2-5	-	CASSARTSQETQYF
TRBV6-6	TRBJ1-2	-	CASSRDRDDGYTF
TRBV21-1	TRBJ2-7	once	CASSKVGRGSLTEQYF
TRBV28	TRBJ2-3	-	CASSLPGQGMDTQYF
TRBV18	TRBJ2-1	once	CASSPPSGRGHEQFF
TRBV5-1	TRBJ1-2	once	CASSPRQGGWGYTF
TRBV5-5	TRBJ1-5	-	CASSDTGFGNQPQHF
TRBV4-1	TRBJ1-2	many	CASSQDGRGAYGYTF
TRBV2	TRBJ1-2	-	CATLGQLLNYGYTF
TRBV7-9	TRBJ1-1	-	CASSRGTGVPLVLF
TRBV27	TRBJ2-3	-	CASSLIPGSTDTQYF
TRBV7-3	TRBJ1-1	-	CASSPTVAGSGGTEAFF
TRBV7-9	TRBJ2-7	-	CASSDDRVSSYEQYF
TRBV9	TRBJ2-2	-	CASRAGAGELFF
TRBV4-3	TRBJ2-7	few	CASSQDFRSTGMYF
TRBV6-1	TRBJ2-7	-	CASSDWEERRRYEQYF
TRBV27	TRBJ2-1	-	CASRWAGTLLSSYNEQFF
TRBV19	TRBJ1-5	-	CASSITREDQPQHF
TRBV28	TRBJ2-7	-	CASRYPGLAGNEQYF
TRBV6-4	TRBJ1-2	-	CASKGRGDYGYTF
TRBV5-4	TRBJ2-7	once	CASSLEPSSAYEQYF
TRBV30	TRBJ1-2	-	CAWTEDYYGYTF
TRBV7-3	TRBJ2-1	-	CASSRFEQRTVLEQFF
TRBV28	TRBJ2-1	-	CASQTPPPDREQFF
TRBV5-6	TRBJ1-2	-	CASSSGVREFYGYTF
TRBV11-3	TRBJ2-3	-	CASSLTGGSADTQYF
TRBV4-1	TRBJ2-1	once	CASSQEGWLAGPNEQFF
TRBV11-2	TRBJ2-1	-	CAIRSVGSSYNEQFF
TRBV30	TRBJ2-1	-	CAWSVSQGHNEQFF
TRBV5-5	TRBJ2-5	-	CASSTGVASGKQETQYF
TRBV7-2	TRBJ1-1	-	CASSARTGTNTEAFF